This entry lists 5 T cell receptor beta chains sequenced from one sample in a study of blood T cell repertoires in COVID-19. The data were produced by immunoSEQ multiplex PCR, yet TCRdb's version contains in-frame clones alone and is incomplete. The sample contains some 140,000 clones, 70% to 85% of which appear only once. Material: peripheral blood. These receptors were collected from a man aged 60 to 75 with acute or convalescent COVID-19.

V gene TRBV30 combines with J gene TRBJ1-1; D ambiguous. This CDR3 is built from 12 residues. Looked up from germline, CDR1 is GTSNPN and CDR2 is SVGIG (reference sequence). V dropped 2 bases and J dropped 3 bases, with 7 bases sitting between them. The CDR3 loop is CAWSPRDTEAFF. The CDR3 DNA reads as TGTGCCTGGAGTCCACGGGACACTGAAGCTTTCTTT.

A single count supports this clone. This chain joins TRBV28 and TRBJ2-1, with TRBD1 as a possible D gene (6 bases). CDR1 MDHEN and CDR2 SYDVKM come from the germline V gene. Trimming took off 6 bases at V and 0 bases at J, with 18 bases between the two ends. The CDR3 is made up of 17 amino acids. DNA for the CDR3: TGTGCCAGCAGCCTCCGGACAGCAAGCCTCTCCTACAATGAGCAGTTCTTC. As protein: CASSLRTASLSYNEQFF.

The chain has TRBV7-9 and TRBJ1-1; 11 nucleotides match TRBD1. The CDR3 totals 15 residues. Germline assignment: CDR1 SEHNR and CDR2 FQNEAQ (reference sequence). The V segment lost 5 bases and the J segment 6 bases; nucleotides outside the gene matches: 8. The CDR3, as DNA: TGTGCCAGCAGCCGTCCGGGACAGGGGGTTCCTGAAGCTTTCTTT. As protein: CASSRPGQGVPEAFF.

V usage is TRBV11-2 and J usage is TRBJ2-2; D may be TRBD2 (6 bases). Trimming shortened V by 1 base and J by 1 base, and 10 bases separated the two germline ends. This CDR3 is 16 amino acids long. Germline CDR1 SGHAT, CDR2 FQNNGV. Here the CDR3 reads CASSLAPAGNTGELFF. The CDR3 DNA is TGTGCCAGCAGCTTAGCCCCAGCGGGGAACACCGGGGAGCTGTTTTTT.

This clone was found once. The chain combines TRBV7-2 with TRBJ1-2; perhaps TRBD1 as D (6 bases). With 1 base removed from V and 0 bases from J, the gap between germline ends came to 15 bases. This CDR3 is built from 17 residues. CDR1 is SGHTA, CDR2 FQGNSA, per germline. Here the CDR3 DNA reads TGTGCCAGCAGCTTAGGAATTAGGGACACTACTAACTATGGCTACACCTTC. Translating gives CASSLGIRDTTNYGYTF.